This is a list of T cell receptor beta chains from one sample in a study of Ad26.COV2.S vaccination and SARS-CoV-2 variants. Assay: immunoSEQ multiplex PCR; the TCRdb copy retains only in-frame clones and omits some. The sample lists hundreds of thousands of clones, more than 70% occurring once. The sequences come from peripheral blood, collected in a trial of Ad26.COV2.S vaccine versus placebo. The receptors shown here come from a person aged 18-60 years who received the Ad26.COV2.S COVID-19 vaccine or a placebo. Both conserved end residues are part of each CDR3. A D gene is named only where the DNA matches it firmly. Clone sizes are given selectively: once, few, many, or a class where the clone is expanded.

D gene	V gene	CDR3 length	clone size	J gene	CDR3 protein	CDR3 DNA
TRBD2	TRBV19	17	-	TRBJ2-1	CASSILAGGGSYNEQFF	TGTGCCAGTAGTATACTAGCGGGAGGAGGGTCCTACAATGAGCAGTTCTTC
TRBD1	TRBV19	12	-	TRBJ1-4	CASRTGGEKLFF	TGTGCCAGTAGGACAGGGGGTGAAAAACTGTTTTTT
-	TRBV19	13	-	TRBJ1-1	CASTMGVVTEAFF	TGTGCCAGTACCATGGGGGTAGTCACTGAAGCTTTCTTT
-	TRBV14	15	-	TRBJ1-3	CASSRQPLSGNTIYF	TGTGCCAGCAGCCGCCAGCCTCTCTCTGGAAACACCATATATTTT
-	TRBV18	14	-	TRBJ1-1	CASSWRTENTEAFF	TGTGCCAGCTCCTGGCGGACGGAGAACACTGAAGCTTTCTTT
-	TRBV9	16	few	TRBJ1-1	CASSGSGGALNTEAFF	TGTGCCAGCAGCGGTAGCGGGGGGGCTTTGAACACTGAAGCTTTCTTT
-	TRBV5-1	14	-	TRBJ1-1	CASSSTTDPTEAFF	TGCGCCAGCAGCTCGACAACAGACCCCACTGAAGCTTTCTTT
-	TRBV13	13	-	TRBJ1-4	CASSSGANEKLFF	TGTGCCAGCAGCTCGGGAGCTAATGAAAAACTGTTTTTT
TRBD1	TRBV5-1	13	-	TRBJ2-7	CASMGQSSYEQYF	TGCGCCAGCATGGGACAGTCCTCCTACGAGCAGTACTTC
TRBD1	TRBV3-1/TRBV3-2	19	-	TRBJ2-3	CASRQSPGGRFFSTDTQYF	TGTGCCAGCAGACAAAGCCCAGGGGGACGCTTCTTTAGCACAGATACGCAGTATTTT
TRBD2	TRBV14	15	-	TRBJ2-2	CASSRGTSPTGELFF	TGTGCCAGCAGCCGTGGGACTAGCCCCACCGGGGAGCTGTTTTTT
-	TRBV3-1/TRBV3-2	14	-	TRBJ1-3	CASTPLDSGNTIYF	TGTGCCAGCACCCCTCTCGACTCTGGAAACACCATATATTTT
-	TRBV12-3/TRBV12-4	13	-	TRBJ2-3	CASRSLGTDTQYF	TGTGCCAGCAGAAGTTTGGGCACAGATACGCAGTATTTT
-	TRBV25-1	15	-	TRBJ2-7	CASSAWARPVDEQYF	TGTGCCAGCAGCGCATGGGCCCGACCGGTGGACGAGCAGTACTTC
-	TRBV5-4	15	-	TRBJ2-3	CASSLSLTGTDTQYF	TGTGCCAGCAGCTTGTCTTTGACTGGCACAGATACGCAGTATTTT
-	TRBV3-1/TRBV3-2	14	-	TRBJ1-1	CASSQDPGVALPFF	TGTGCCAGCAGCCAAGATCCAGGGGTTGCCCTCCCTTTCTTT
-	TRBV29-1	14	-	TRBJ1-2	CSVEAGGHFEGYTF	TGCAGCGTTGAAGCGGGGGGGCATTTCGAAGGCTACACCTTC
TRBD1	TRBV7-2	13	-	TRBJ1-2	CASSLDRGRGYTF	TGTGCCAGCAGCTTAGACAGGGGCCGAGGCTACACCTTC
TRBD1	TRBV2	12	-	TRBJ2-7	CATSRDSYEQYF	TGTGCCACTTCCCGGGACAGCTACGAGCAGTACTTC
-	TRBV7-2	15	few	TRBJ1-1	CASSLLGLTNTEAFF	TGTGCCAGCAGCTTATTGGGACTTACGAACACTGAAGCTTTCTTT
TRBD1	TRBV10-3	14	once	TRBJ2-2	CAINPGTDTGELFF	TGTGCCATCAACCCCGGGACAGACACCGGGGAGCTGTTTTTT
TRBD1	TRBV10-1	13	-	TRBJ1-2	CASRGGTNYGYTF	TGCGCCAGCAGAGGGGGCACTAACTATGGCTACACCTTC
TRBD1	TRBV7-2	16	-	TRBJ1-4	CASSFRSGGANEKLFF	TGTGCCAGCAGCTTCCGGTCAGGGGGCGCTAATGAAAAACTGTTTTTT
TRBD1	TRBV4-3	14	-	TRBJ1-1	CASSLWTGNTEAFF	TGCGCCAGCAGCCTCTGGACAGGTAACACTGAAGCTTTCTTT
-	TRBV11-2	13	-	TRBJ1-2	CASSLGDGDGYTF	TGTGCCAGCAGCTTAGGAGATGGGGATGGCTACACCTTC